This TCR beta chain was obtained from a study of brain T cells in children with intractable seizures. Of note for this clone: Its antigen is not identified.

The sample's time point: blood from clinic visit 5 months post-surgery; TSC patient then seizure free. Surgery cases with the highest brain T cell transcript signatures were chosen for sequencing. Broader study findings: HCMV serostatus was not known, and viral specificity came from CDR3 similarity only. Pre-surgery blood may have been undersampled, hiding some clones.

Produced via immunoSEQ multiplex PCR; TCRdb's table is partial and in-frame only. This sample has about 340,000 clones, with over 85% found just once. There are 14 residues in the CDR3. V was pared by 2 bases and J by 0 bases, with 5 bases between. CDR1 and CDR2 from the germline V gene are SQVTM and ANQGSEA. The sequences come from peripheral blood, collected about 5 months after surgery. The chain is built from TRBV29-1 and TRBJ2-6; no reliable D call. The TCR was taken from a boy under three years old with tuberous sclerosis and intractable seizures. The CDR3 DNA reads TGCAGCGTTGAATTCGCCTCTGGGGCCAACGTCCTGACTTTC. Residues: CSVEFASGANVLTF.